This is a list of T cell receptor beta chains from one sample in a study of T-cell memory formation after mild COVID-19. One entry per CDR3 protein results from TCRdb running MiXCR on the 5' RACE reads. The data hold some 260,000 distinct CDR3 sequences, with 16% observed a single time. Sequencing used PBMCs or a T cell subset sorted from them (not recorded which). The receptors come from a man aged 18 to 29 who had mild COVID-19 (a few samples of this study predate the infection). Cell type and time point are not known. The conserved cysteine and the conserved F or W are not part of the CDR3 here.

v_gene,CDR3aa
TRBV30,AWSDPGVRGTDTQY
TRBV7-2,ASSLAQGIGEQF
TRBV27,ASSFWLGGRGTGELF
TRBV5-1,ASRGQGATNEKLF
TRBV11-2,ASSYSGQYNEQF
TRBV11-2,ASRSLRSLSHEQY
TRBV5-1,ASRDSSTDTQY
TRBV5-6,ASRRDTEAF
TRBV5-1,ASSLALGPMDTQY
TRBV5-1,ASSERRSGTDTQY
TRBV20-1,SARTLGETQY
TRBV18,ASSLNPQSSYNEKEQF
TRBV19,ASSIDGGRGTEAF
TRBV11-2,ASSIRLAGEPSYNEQF
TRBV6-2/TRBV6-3,ASSYRGAYEQY
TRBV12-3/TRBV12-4,ASRRGFDSPLH
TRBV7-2,ASSPGQGREQY
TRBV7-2,ASSQRGGGWGNSPLH
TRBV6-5,ASSSTYSRSYGYT
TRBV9,ASSVYAGTGLQETQY
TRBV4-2,ASSRTGETNEKLF
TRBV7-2,ASSLAGLNEQF
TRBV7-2,ASSSRGSGTYEQY